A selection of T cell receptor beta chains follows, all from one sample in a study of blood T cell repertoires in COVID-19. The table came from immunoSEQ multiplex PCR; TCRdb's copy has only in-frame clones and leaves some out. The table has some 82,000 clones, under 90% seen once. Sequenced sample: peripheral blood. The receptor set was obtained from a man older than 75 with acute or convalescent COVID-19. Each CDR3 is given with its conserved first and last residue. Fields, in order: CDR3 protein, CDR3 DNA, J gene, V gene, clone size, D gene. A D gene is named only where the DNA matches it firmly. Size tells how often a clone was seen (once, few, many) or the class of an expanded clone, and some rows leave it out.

CASRSRQSLTGELFF TGTGCCAGCAGATCCCGACAGTCCCTCACCGGGGAGCTGTTTTTT TRBJ2-2 TRBV28 . .
CASSMVGKGSNQPQHF TGTGCCAGTAGTATGGTAGGGAAGGGGAGCAATCAGCCCCAGCATTTT TRBJ1-5 TRBV19 . .
CASSPGQGAQEQYF TGTGCCAGCAGTCCGGGACAGGGGGCGCAGGAGCAGTACTTC TRBJ2-7 TRBV28 . TRBD1
CASSRQASSTDTQYF TGTGCCAGCAGCAGGCAGGCTTCTAGCACAGATACGCAGTATTTT TRBJ2-3 TRBV9 . .
CASSSFSVLSGNTIYF TGTGCCAGCAGCTCATTTTCAGTCCTCTCTGGAAACACCATATATTTT TRBJ1-3 TRBV11-2 . .
CSALGTASYNEQFF TGCAGCGCCCTCGGGACAGCCTCCTACAATGAGCAGTTCTTC TRBJ2-1 TRBV29-1 . TRBD1
CASSLGRGYTF TGTGCCAGCAGCTTAGGCCGGGGCTACACCTTC TRBJ1-2 TRBV7-9 . .
CASSFLSGTDYNEQFF TGTGCCAGCAGTTTTCTCTCCGGGACAGACTACAATGAGCAGTTCTTC TRBJ2-1 TRBV28 few TRBD1
CASSQALGGGGNNEQFF TGCGCCAGCAGCCAGGCCCTAGGGGGGGGAGGCAACAATGAGCAGTTCTTC TRBJ2-1 TRBV4-1 . .
CASSVPPFSTQYF TGTGCCAGCAGCGTCCCCCCTTTCAGTACGCAGTATTTT TRBJ2-3 TRBV9 . .
CASSEDIKEQYF TGTGCCAGCAGTGAGGACATCAAGGAGCAGTACTTC TRBJ2-7 TRBV2 . .
CASSEGLAGDNEQFF TGTGCCAGCAGTGAAGGACTAGCGGGCGACAATGAGCAGTTCTTC TRBJ2-1 TRBV6-1 . TRBD2
CASSLIPSNTDTQYF TGTGCCAGCAGCTTAATCCCTAGTAACACAGATACGCAGTATTTT TRBJ2-3 TRBV11-2 . .
CAISEFGENQPQHF TGTGCCATCAGTGAGTTTGGTGAGAATCAGCCCCAGCATTTT TRBJ1-5 TRBV10-3 . .
CASSSQGWGYNEQFF TGTGCCAGCAGCTCCCAGGGGTGGGGATACAATGAGCAGTTCTTC TRBJ2-1 TRBV7-2 . .
CATSAQGSYNEQFF TGTGCCACCAGTGCACAGGGGTCCTACAATGAGCAGTTCTTC TRBJ2-1 TRBV24-1 . TRBD1
CASSFQENTEAFF TGTGCCAGCAGTTTTCAGGAAAACACTGAAGCTTTCTTT TRBJ1-1 TRBV12-3/TRBV12-4 . .
CASSGQVHQPQHF TGTGCCAGCAGCGGACAGGTCCATCAGCCCCAGCATTTT TRBJ1-5 TRBV7-2 . TRBD1
CASSTFRASYGYTF TGTGCCAGTAGTACCTTCAGGGCCTCCTATGGCTACACCTTC TRBJ1-2 TRBV19 . .
CSVEAHLTGQGYYEQYF TGCAGCGTTGAAGCACACCTTACGGGACAGGGGTACTACGAGCAGTACTTC TRBJ2-7 TRBV29-1 . TRBD1
CAWSVSLAPGANVLTF TGTGCCTGGAGTGTATCCTTGGCTCCTGGGGCCAACGTCCTGACTTTC TRBJ2-6 TRBV30 . .
CASSPVGQKGGYTF TGTGCCAGCAGCCCTGTAGGACAAAAGGGAGGCTACACCTTC TRBJ1-2 TRBV3-1/TRBV3-2 once .
CASSRQHATNEKLFF TGTGCCAGCAGTAGACAGCACGCAACTAATGAAAAACTGTTTTTT TRBJ1-4 TRBV7-6 . .
CASSHRQGAPNTGELFF TGTGCCAGCAGCCATAGACAGGGGGCGCCGAACACCGGGGAGCTGTTTTTT TRBJ2-2 TRBV14 . TRBD1
CASSVQGTNQPQHF TGTGCCAGCAGCGTACAGGGGACCAATCAGCCCCAGCATTTT TRBJ1-5 TRBV7-3 . TRBD1
CASSHWRLREGTDTQYF TGCGCCAGCAGCCATTGGCGCCTCCGGGAGGGCACAGATACGCAGTATTTT TRBJ2-3 TRBV4-3 . TRBD2
CASRRGDGANVLTF TGTGCCAGTAGGCGGGGAGATGGGGCCAACGTCCTGACTTTC TRBJ2-6 TRBV19 . .
CASSTRQGVMNTEAFF TGTGCCAGCAGCACCCGACAGGGGGTCATGAACACTGAAGCTTTCTTT TRBJ1-1 TRBV7-2 . TRBD1
CASSGRTGANEKLFF TGTGCCAGCAGTGGAAGGACAGGGGCGAATGAAAAACTGTTTTTT TRBJ1-4 TRBV25-1 . TRBD1
CAWQARDRSQPQHF TGTGCCTGGCAAGCCCGGGACAGGAGCCAGCCCCAGCATTTT TRBJ1-5 TRBV30 . TRBD1
CAISGANYGYTF TGTGCCATCAGTGGGGCAAACTATGGCTACACCTTC TRBJ1-2 TRBV10-3 . .
CAISETGVDEKLFF TGTGCCATCAGTGAAACAGGGGTGGATGAAAAACTGTTTTTT TRBJ1-4 TRBV10-3 . TRBD1
CASSLQPRRSSYEQYF TGTGCCAGCAGCTTACAACCTAGAAGGAGCTCCTACGAGCAGTACTTC TRBJ2-7 TRBV7-8 . .
CASSHYTYEKLFF TGTGCCAGCAGCCACTATACCTACGAAAAACTGTTTTTT TRBJ1-4 TRBV3-1/TRBV3-2 . .
CASSLLQGNQETQYF TGTGCCAGCAGCTTACTACAGGGCAACCAAGAGACCCAGTACTTC TRBJ2-5 TRBV5-6 . .
CASSGSGTGFLAFF TGTGCCAGCAGTGGTTCCGGGACAGGGTTTCTAGCTTTCTTT TRBJ1-1 TRBV28 . TRBD1
CASSPPGRARETQYF TGTGCCAGCTCACCACCGGGCAGGGCTAGAGAGACCCAGTACTTC TRBJ2-5 TRBV18 . .
CASSYSGDTQYF TGTGCCAGCAGTTACTCCGGAGATACGCAGTATTTT TRBJ2-3 TRBV6-5 few .
CASSETKGATGNTIYF TGTGCCAGCAGTGAGACGAAGGGGGCAACTGGAAACACCATATATTTT TRBJ1-3 TRBV25-1 . TRBD1
CASSVAGSNSNSPLHF TGTGCCAGCAGCGTAGCAGGATCCAACTCTAATTCACCCCTCCACTTT TRBJ1-6 TRBV9 . .